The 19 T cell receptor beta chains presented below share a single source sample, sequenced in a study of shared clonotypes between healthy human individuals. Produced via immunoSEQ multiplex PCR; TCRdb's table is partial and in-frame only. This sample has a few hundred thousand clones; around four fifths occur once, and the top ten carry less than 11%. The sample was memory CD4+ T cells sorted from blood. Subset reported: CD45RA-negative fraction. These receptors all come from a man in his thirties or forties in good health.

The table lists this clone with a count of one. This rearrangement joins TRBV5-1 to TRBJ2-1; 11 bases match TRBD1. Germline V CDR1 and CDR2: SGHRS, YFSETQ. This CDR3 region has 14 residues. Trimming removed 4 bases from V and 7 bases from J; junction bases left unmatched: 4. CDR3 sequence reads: CASSPGQGGNEQFF. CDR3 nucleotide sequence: TGCGCCAGCAGCCCGGGACAGGGGGGTAATGAGCAGTTCTTC. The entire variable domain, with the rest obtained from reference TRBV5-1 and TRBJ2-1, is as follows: KAGVTQTPRYLIKTRGQQVTLSCSPISGHRSVSWYQQTPGQGLQFLFEYFSETQRNKGNFPGRFSGRQFSNSRSEMNVSTLELGDSALYLCASSPGQGGNEQFFGPGTRLTVL.

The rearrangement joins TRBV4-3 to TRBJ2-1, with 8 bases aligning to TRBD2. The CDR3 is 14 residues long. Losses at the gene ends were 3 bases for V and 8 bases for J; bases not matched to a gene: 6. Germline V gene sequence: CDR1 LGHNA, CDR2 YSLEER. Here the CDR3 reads CASSQGLGGYEQFF. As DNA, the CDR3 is TGCGCCAGCAGCCAGGGACTAGGAGGCTATGAGCAGTTCTTC.

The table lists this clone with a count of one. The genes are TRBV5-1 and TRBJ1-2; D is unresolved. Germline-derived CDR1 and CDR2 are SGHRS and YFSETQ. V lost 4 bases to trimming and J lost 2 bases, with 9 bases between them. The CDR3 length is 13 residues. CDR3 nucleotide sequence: TGCGCCAGCAGCCCGGACGGGAACTATGGCTACACCTTC. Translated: CASSPDGNYGYTF.

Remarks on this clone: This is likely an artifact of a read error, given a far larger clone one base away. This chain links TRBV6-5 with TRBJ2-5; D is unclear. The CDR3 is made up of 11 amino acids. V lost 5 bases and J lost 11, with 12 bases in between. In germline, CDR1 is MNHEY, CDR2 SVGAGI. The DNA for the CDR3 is TGTGCCAGCAGTGGCATGTATGAGCAGTACTTC. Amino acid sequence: CASSGMYEQYF.

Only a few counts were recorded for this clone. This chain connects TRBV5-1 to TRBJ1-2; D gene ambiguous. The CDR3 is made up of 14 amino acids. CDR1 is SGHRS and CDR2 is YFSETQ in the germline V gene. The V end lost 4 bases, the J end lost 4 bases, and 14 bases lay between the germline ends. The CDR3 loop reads CASSTDGAPYGYTF. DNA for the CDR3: TGCGCCAGCAGCACCGACGGAGCACCCTATGGCTACACCTTC.

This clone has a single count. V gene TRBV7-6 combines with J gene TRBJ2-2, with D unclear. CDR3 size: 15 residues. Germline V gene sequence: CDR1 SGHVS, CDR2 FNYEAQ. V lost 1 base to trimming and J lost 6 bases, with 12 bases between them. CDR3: CASSLVGSRSGELFF. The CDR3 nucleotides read TGTGCCAGCAGCTTAGTGGGCTCGAGATCCGGGGAGCTGTTTTTT.

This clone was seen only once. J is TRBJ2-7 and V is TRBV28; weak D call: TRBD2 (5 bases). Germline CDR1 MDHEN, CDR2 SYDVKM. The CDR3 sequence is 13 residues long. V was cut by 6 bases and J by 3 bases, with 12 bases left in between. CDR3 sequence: CASRTNVGYEQYF. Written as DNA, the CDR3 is TGTGCCAGCAGGACTAATGTAGGCTACGAGCAGTACTTC.

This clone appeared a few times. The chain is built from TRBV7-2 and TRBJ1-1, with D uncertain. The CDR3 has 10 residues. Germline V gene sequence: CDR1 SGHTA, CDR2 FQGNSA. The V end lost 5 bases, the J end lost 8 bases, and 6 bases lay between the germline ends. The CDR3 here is CASSPEEAFF. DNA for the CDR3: TGTGCCAGCAGCCCAGAAGAAGCTTTCTTT.

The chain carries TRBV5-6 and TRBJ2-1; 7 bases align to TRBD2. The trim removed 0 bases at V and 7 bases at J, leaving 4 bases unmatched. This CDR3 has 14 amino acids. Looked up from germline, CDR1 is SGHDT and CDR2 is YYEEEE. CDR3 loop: CASSLGVSGNEQFF. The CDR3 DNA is TGTGCCAGCAGCTTGGGGGTTAGCGGGAATGAGCAGTTCTTC.

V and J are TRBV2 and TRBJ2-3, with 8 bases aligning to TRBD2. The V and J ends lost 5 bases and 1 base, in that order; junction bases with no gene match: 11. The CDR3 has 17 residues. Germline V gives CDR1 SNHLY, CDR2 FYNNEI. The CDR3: CASSYDGTSWGTDTQYF. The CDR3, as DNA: TGTGCCAGCAGTTATGACGGGACTAGTTGGGGCACAGATACGCAGTATTTT.

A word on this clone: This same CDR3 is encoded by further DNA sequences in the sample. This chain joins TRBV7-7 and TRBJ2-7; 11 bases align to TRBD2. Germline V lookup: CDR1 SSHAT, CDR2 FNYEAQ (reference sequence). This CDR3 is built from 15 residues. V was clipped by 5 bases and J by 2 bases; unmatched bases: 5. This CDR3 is CASSPRLAGPYEQYF. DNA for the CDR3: TGTGCCAGCAGCCCGAGACTAGCGGGGCCCTACGAGCAGTACTTC. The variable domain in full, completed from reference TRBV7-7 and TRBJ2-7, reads GAGVSQSPRYKVTKRGQDVTLRCDPISSHATLYWYQQALGQGPEFLTYFNYEAQPDKSGLPSDRFSAERPEGSISTLTIQRTEQRDSAMYRCASSPRLAGPYEQYFGPGTRLTVT.

CDR3 protein: CASSLPQGRGGGYNEQFF. CDR3 bases: TGTGCCAGCAGTTTACCCCAGGGCAGGGGCGGGGGCTACAATGAGCAGTTCTTC. The chain joins TRBV28 to TRBJ2-1; D might be TRBD2 (7 bases). The CDR3 consists of 18 residues. V lost 2 bases and J lost 3, with 20 bases in between. Germline CDR1 and CDR2: MDHEN and SYDVKM.

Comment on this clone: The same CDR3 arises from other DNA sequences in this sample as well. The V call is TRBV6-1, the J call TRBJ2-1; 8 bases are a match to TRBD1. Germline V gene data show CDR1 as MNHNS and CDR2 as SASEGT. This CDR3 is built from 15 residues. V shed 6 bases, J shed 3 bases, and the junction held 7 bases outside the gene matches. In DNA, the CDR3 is TGTGCCAGCAGCGAGGACAGGGTGAGCTACAATGAGCAGTTCTTC. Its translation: CASSEDRVSYNEQFF.

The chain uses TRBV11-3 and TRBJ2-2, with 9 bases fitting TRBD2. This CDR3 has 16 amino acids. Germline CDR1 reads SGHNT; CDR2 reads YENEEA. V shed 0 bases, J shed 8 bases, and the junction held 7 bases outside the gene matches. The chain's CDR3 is CASSLEIAGAMGELFF. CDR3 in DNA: TGTGCCAGCAGCTTAGAGATAGCGGGAGCCATGGGGGAGCTGTTTTTT. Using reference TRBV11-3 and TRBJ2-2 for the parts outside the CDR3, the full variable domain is EAGVVQSPRYKIIEKKQPVAFWCNPISGHNTLYWYLQNLGQGPELLIRYENEEAVDDSQLPKDRFSAERLKGVDSTLKIQPAELGDSAVYLCASSLEIAGAMGELFFGEGSRLTVL.

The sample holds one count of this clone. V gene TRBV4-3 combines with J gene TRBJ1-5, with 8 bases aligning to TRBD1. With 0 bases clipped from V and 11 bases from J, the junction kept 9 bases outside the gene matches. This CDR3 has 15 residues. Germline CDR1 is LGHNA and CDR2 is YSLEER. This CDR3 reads CASSQDILHRGAQHF. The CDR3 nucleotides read TGCGCCAGCAGCCAAGATATTCTACACAGGGGGGCCCAGCATTTT.

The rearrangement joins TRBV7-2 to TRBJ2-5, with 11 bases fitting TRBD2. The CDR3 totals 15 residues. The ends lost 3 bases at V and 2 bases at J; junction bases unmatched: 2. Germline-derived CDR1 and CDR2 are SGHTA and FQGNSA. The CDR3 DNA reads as TGTGCCAGCAGCTTCAGGACTAGCGGGCAAGAGACCCAGTACTTC. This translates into CASSFRTSGQETQYF.

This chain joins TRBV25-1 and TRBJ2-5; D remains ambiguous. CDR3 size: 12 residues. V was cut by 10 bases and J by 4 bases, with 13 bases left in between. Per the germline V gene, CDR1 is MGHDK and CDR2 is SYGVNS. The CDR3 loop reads CATTSTGETQYF. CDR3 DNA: TGTGCCACCACCTCGACCGGAGAGACCCAGTACTTC.

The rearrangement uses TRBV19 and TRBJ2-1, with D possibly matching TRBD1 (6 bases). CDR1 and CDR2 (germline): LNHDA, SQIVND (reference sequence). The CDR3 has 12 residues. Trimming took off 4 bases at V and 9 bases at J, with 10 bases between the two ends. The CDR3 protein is CASSKNRVEQFF. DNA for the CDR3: TGTGCCAGTAGTAAAAACAGGGTTGAGCAGTTCTTC.

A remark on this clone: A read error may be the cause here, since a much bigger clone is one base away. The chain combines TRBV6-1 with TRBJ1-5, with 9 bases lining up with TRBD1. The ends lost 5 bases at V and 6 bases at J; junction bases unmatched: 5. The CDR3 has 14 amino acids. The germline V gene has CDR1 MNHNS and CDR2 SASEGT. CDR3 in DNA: TGTGCCAGCAGTCCCACAGGGGGCGGTCAGCCCCAGCATTTT. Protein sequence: CASSPTGGGQPQHF.